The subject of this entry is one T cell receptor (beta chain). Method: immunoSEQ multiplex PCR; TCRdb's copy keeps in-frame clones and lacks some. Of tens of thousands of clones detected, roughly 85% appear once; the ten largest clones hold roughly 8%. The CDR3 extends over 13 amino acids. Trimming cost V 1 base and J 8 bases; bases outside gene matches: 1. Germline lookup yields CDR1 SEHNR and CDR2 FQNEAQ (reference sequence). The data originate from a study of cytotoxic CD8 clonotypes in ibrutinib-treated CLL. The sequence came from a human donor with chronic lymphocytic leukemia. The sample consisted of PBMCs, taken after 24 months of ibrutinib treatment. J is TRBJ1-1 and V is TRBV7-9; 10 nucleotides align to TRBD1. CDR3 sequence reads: CASSLGTGGEAFF. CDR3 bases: TGTGCCAGCAGCTTAGGGACAGGGGGAGAAGCTTTCTTT.